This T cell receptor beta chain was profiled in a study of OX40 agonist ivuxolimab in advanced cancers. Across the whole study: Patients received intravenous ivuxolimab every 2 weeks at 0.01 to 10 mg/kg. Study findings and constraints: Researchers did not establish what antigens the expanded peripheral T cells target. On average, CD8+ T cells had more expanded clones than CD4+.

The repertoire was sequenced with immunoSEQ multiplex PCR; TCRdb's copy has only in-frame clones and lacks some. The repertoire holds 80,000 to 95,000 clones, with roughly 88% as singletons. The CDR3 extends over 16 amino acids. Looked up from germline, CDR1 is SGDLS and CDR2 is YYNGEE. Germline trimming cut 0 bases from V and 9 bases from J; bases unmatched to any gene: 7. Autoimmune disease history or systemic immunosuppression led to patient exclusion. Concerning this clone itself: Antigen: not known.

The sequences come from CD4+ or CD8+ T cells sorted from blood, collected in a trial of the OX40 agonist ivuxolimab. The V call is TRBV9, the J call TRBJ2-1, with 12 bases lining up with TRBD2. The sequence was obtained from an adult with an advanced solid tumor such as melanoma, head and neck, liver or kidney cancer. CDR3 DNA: TGTGCCAGCAGCGTAGTGTCTAGCGGGGGGGCTGGTGAGCAGTTCTTC. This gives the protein CASSVVSSGGAGEQFF. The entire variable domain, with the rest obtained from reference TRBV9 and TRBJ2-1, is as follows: DSGVTQTPKHLITATGQRVTLRCSPRSGDLSVYWYQQSLDQGLQFLIQYYNGEERAKGNILERFSAQQFPDLHSELNLSSLELGDSALYFCASSVVSSGGAGEQFFGPGTRLTVL.